The entry below describes one TCR beta chain. Its specificity is not known. There are 16 residues in the CDR3. The ends were cut back, 5 bases at V and 5 bases at J, with 18 bases in the middle. In germline, CDR1 is SGHTA, CDR2 FQGNSA. Using immunoSEQ multiplex PCR, the repertoire was profiled, and TCRdb retains in-frame clones only, with some absent. The repertoire holds about 100,000 clones, with 83% as singletons. This entry belongs to a study of radiotherapy plus CTLA-4 blockade in lung cancer. Study-wide points: Increased serum interferon-beta after radiation also reportedly predicted response strongly.

Participants had chemo-refractory metastatic non-small-cell lung cancer and were treated with focal radiation plus ipilimumab CTLA-4 blockade. The chain links TRBV7-2 to TRBJ2-2; perhaps TRBD1 as D (6 bases). This TCR was sampled from a human donor with non-small cell lung cancer who had stable disease on radiotherapy plus ipilimumab. The specimen comprised peripheral blood, sampled from a patient treated with radiotherapy plus ipilimumab. The CDR3 DNA is TGTGCCAGCAGCCCGTTGACAGGCCTCTCAACCGGGGAGCTGTTTTTT. Its translation is CASSPLTGLSTGELFF.